The clone carrying this T cell receptor beta chain showed up just once. This record comes from a study of PD-L1 blockade in urothelial cancer. Study details: Atezolizumab was started by patients in the mid-2010s at 1,200 mg intravenously every 3 weeks. Patients with male sex and bladder-origin urothelial cancer accounted for most of the 29 enrolled. Samples came from 3 weeks, at the second dose, and 6 weeks into treatment.

Sequenced by immunoSEQ multiplex PCR; TCRdb stores in-frame clones only, minus some. The sample yields tens of thousands of clones, approximately 86% seen once. The CDR3 loop spans 14 amino acids. Trimming removed 6 bases from V and 4 bases from J, with 13 bases in between. Germline V CDR1 and CDR2: SNHLY, FYNNEI. Time point reported: pretreatment peripheral blood. A total of 1 to 8 samples per patient were collected pretreatment and on-treatment. This receptor was obtained from a man between 60 and 75 years old with urothelial cancer. The gene calls are TRBV2 and TRBJ1-5; D may be TRBD1 (5 bases). The starting material was PBMCs, obtained around atezolizumab (anti-PD-L1) treatment. CDR3 region: CASRGLGGNQPQHF. DNA for the CDR3: TGTGCCAGCAGGGGCCTTGGGGGGAATCAGCCCCAGCATTTT.